This T cell receptor (beta chain) was sequenced in a study of T cell responses to AZD1222 COVID-19 vaccine. Study-level results: Repertoires were obtained only post-peak T cell response. Females made up more of the donors, who were largely white British, and clonal diversity may have come out too low.

Here immunoSEQ multiplex PCR was the method, and the copy in TCRdb shows in-frame clones only, minus some. The table has some 140,000 clones, around 85% seen once; the top ten hold 7.9%. Notes on this clone: What it recognizes is unknown.

The CDR3 length is 15 residues. Germline V gene lookup returns CDR1 MDHEN and CDR2 SYDVKM. V lost 7 bases, J lost 1 base, and 13 bases lay in between. The sequence derives from an adult who received the MenACWY meningococcal vaccine as a control. This rearrangement joins TRBV28 to TRBJ1-4; unclear D gene. The sequenced sample was peripheral blood, obtained 28 days after the second dose of the MenACWY control vaccine. The CDR3 bases are TGTGCCAGCACCGACCCACGGGGAACTAATGAAAAACTGTTTTTT. It codes for CASTDPRGTNEKLFF.